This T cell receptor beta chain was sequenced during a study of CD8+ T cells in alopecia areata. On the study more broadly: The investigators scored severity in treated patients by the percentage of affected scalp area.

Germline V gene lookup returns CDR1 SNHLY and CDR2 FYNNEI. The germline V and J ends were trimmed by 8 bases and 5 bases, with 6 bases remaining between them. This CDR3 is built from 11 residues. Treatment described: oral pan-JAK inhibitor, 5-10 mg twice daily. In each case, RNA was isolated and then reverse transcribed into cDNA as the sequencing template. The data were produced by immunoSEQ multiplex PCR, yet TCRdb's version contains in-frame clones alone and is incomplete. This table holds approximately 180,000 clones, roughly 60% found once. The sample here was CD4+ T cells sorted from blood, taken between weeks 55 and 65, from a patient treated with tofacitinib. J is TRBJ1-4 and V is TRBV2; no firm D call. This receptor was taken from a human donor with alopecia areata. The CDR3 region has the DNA TGTGCCAGCTACGAGAATGAAAAACTGTTTTTT. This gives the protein CASYENEKLFF.